This record looks at one T cell receptor beta chain sequence and its context. The antigen remains undetermined. TCRdb's copy holds only in-frame clones and misses some; the assay was immunoSEQ multiplex PCR. The table has around 80,000 clones, roughly 82% seen once. The V and J ends lost 6 bases and 4 bases respectively, with 13 bases between them. This CDR3 comprises 12 residues. CDR1 and CDR2 (germline): DFQATT, SNEGSKA (reference sequence). The data originate from a study of T cell responses to AZD1222 COVID-19 vaccine. Points from the study as a whole: Only a handful of individuals given AZD1222 were seropositive at baseline.

The source was peripheral blood, collected on day 0 of AZD1222 vaccination. This chain uses TRBV20-1 with TRBJ2-7; D gene ambiguous. This sequence was found in an adult in good health. The CDR3 region has the DNA TGCAGTGCCAGTCGAGATGTATACGAGCAGTACTTC. The encoded protein is CSASRDVYEQYF.